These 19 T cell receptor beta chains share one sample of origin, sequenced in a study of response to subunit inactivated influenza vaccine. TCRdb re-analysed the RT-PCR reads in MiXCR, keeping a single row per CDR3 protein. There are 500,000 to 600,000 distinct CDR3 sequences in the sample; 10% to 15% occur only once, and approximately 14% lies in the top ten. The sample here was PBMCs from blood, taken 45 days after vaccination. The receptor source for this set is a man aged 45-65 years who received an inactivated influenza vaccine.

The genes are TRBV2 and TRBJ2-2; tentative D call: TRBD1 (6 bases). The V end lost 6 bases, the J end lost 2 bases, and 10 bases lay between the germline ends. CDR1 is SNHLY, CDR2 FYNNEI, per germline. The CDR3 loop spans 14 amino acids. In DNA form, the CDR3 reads TGTGCCAGCAGACCGGGACATAACACCGGGGAGCTGTTTTTT. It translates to CASRPGHNTGELFF.

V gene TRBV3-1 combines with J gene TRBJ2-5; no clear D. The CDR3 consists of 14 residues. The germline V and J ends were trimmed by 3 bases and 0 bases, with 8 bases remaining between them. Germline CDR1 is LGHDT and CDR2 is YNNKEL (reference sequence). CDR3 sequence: CASSHPLYQETQYF. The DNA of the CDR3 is TGTGCCAGCAGCCATCCCCTGTACCAAGAGACCCAGTACTTC.

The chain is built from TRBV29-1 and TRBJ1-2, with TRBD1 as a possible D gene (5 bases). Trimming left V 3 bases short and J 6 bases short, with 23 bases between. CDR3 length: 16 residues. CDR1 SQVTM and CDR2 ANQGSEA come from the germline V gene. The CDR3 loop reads CSVDMLGVQGRDGYTF. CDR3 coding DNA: TGCAGCGTTGATATGCTCGGGGTTCAGGGCAGAGATGGCTACACCTTC.

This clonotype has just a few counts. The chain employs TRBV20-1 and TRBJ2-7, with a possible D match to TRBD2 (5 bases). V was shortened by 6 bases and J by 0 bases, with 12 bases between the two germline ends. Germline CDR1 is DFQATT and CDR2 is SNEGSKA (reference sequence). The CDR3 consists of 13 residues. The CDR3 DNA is TGCAGTGCCACGACGGGAAGCTCCTACGAGCAGTACTTC. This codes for CSATTGSSYEQYF.

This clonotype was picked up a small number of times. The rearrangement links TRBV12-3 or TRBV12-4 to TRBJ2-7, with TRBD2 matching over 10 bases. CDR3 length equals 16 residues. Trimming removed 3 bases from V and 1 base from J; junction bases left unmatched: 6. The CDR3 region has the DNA TGTGCCAGCAGTTTTTCGGTAGCGGGAGGTTCCTACGAGCAGTACTTC. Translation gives CASSFSVAGGSYEQYF.

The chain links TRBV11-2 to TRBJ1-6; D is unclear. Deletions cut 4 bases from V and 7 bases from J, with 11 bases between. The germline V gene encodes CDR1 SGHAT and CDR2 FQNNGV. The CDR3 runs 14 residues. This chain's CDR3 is CASSYRQENSPLHF. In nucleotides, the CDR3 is TGTGCCAGCAGCTATCGGCAGGAGAATTCACCCCTCCACTTT.

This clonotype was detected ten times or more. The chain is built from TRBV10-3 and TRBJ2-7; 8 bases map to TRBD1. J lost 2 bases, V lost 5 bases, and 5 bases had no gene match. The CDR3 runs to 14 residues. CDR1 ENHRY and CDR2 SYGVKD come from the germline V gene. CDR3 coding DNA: TGTGCCATCAGTCGGACAGGGACGGCCTACGAGCAGTACTTC. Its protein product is CAISRTGTAYEQYF.

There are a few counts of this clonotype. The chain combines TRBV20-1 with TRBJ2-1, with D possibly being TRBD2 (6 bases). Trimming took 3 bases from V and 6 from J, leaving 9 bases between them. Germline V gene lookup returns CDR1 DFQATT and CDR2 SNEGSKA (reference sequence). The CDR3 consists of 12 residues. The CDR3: CSARGGPNEQFF. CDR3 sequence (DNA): TGCAGTGCTAGGGGGGGACCCAATGAGCAGTTCTTC.

As DNA, the CDR3 is TGCAGTGTAGGACAGTTGGCAAATTCACCCCTCCACTTT. This encodes CSVGQLANSPLHF. The chain combines TRBV20-1 with TRBJ1-6; weak D call: TRBD1 (6 bases). In germline, CDR1 is DFQATT, CDR2 SNEGSKA (reference sequence). The CDR3 extends over 13 amino acids. Trimming took 7 bases from V and 7 from J, leaving 14 bases between them.

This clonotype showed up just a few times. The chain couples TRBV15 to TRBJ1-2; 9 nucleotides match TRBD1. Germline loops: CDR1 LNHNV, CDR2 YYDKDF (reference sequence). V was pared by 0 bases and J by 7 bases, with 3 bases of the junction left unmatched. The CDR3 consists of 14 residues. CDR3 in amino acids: CATSREPTGGGYTF. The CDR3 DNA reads TGTGCCACCAGCAGAGAGCCGACAGGGGGTGGCTACACCTTC. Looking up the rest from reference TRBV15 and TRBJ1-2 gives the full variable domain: DAMVIQNPRYQVTQFGKPVTLSCSQTLNHNVMYWYQQKSSQAPKLLFHYYDKDFNNEADTPDNFQSRRPNTSFCFLDIRSPGLGDTAMYLCATSREPTGGGYTFGSGTRLTVV.

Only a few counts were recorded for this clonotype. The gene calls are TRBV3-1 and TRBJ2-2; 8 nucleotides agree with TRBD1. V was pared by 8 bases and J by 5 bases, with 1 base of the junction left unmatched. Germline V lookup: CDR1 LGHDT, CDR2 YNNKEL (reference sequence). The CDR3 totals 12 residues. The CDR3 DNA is TGTGCCAGCCACAGGGGGACCGGGGAGCTGTTTTTT. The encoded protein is CASHRGTGELFF.

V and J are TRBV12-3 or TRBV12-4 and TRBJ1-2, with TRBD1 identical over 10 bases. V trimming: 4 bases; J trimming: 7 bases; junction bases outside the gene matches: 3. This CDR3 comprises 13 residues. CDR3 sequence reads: CASSSTGGSGYTF. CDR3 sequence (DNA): TGTGCCAGCAGTTCGACAGGGGGCAGTGGCTACACCTTC.

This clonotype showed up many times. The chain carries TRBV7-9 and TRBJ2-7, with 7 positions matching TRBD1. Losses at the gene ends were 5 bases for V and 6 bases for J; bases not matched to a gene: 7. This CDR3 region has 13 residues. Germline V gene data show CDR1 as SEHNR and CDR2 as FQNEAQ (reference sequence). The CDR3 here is CASSPPTGPEQYF. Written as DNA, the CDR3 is TGTGCCAGCAGCCCCCCGACAGGGCCCGAGCAGTACTTC.

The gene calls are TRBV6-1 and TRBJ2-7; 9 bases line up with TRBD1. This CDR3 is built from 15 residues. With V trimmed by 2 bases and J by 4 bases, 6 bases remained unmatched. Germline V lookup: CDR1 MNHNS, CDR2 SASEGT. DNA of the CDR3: TGTGCCAGCAGTGAAACAGGGGGCCTTCATTACGAGCAGTACTTC. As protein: CASSETGGLHYEQYF.

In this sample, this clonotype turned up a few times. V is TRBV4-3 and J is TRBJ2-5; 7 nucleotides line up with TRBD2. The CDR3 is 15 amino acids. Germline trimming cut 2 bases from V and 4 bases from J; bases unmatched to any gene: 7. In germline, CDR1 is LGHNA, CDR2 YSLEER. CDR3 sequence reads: CASSQYVGGGETQYF. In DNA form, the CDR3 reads TGCGCCAGCAGCCAATATGTGGGGGGGGGAGAGACCCAGTACTTC.

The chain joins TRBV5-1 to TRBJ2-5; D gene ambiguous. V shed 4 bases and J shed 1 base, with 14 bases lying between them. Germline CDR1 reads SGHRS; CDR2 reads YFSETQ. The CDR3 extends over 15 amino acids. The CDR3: CASSVLSVPQETQYF. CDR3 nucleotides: TGCGCCAGCAGCGTACTTTCCGTACCCCAAGAGACCCAGTACTTC.

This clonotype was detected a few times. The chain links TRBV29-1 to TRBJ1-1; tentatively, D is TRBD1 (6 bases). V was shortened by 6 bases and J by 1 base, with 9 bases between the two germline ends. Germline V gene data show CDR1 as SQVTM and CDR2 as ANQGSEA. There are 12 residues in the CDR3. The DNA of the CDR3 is TGCAGCGTAGGACAGAGGAACACTGAAGCTTTCTTT. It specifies CSVGQRNTEAFF.

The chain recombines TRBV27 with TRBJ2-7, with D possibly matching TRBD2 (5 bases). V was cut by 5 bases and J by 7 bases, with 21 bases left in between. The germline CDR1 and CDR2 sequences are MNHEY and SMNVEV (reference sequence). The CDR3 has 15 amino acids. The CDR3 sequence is CASSQTNPNPGEQYF. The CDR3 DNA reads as TGTGCCAGCAGTCAAACCAACCCAAACCCGGGGGAGCAGTACTTC.

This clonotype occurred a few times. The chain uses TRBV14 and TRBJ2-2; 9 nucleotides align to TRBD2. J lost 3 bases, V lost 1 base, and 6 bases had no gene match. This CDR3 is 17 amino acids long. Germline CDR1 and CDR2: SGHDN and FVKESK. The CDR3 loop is CASSQVGGRAHTGELFF. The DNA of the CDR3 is TGTGCCAGCAGCCAAGTCGGCGGGAGGGCGCACACCGGGGAGCTGTTTTTT. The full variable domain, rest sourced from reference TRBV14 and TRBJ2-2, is EAGVTQFPSHSVIEKGQTVTLRCDPISGHDNLYWYRRVMGKEIKFLLHFVKESKQDESGMPNNRFLAERTGGTYSTLKVQPAELEDSGVYFCASSQVGGRAHTGELFFGEGSRLTVL.